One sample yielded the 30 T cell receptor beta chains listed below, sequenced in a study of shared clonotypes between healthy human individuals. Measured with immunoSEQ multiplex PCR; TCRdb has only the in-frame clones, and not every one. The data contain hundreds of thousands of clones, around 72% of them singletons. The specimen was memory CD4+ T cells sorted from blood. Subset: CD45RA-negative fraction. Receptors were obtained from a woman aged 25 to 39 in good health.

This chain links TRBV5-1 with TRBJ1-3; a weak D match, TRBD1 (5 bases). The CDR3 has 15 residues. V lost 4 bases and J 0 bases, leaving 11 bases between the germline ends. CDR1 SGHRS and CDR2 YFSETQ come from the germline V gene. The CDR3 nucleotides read TGCGCCAGCAGCACAGGACTGTCCTCTGGAAACACCATATATTTT. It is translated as CASSTGLSSGNTIYF.

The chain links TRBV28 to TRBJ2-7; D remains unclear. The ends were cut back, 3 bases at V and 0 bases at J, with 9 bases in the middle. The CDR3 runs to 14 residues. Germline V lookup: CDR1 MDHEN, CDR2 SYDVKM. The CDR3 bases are TGTGCCAGCAGTTTCGCAGCGAACTCCTACGAGCAGTACTTC. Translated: CASSFAANSYEQYF.

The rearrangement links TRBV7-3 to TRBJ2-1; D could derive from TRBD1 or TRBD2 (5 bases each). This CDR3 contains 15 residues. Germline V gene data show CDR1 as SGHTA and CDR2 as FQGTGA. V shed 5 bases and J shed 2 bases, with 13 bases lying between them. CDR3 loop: CASSPNRGPYNEQFF. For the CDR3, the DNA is TGTGCCAGCAGCCCAAACCGGGGCCCCTACAATGAGCAGTTCTTC.

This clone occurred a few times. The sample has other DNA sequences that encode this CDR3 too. CDR3 sequence reads: CASSPPGRANYGYTF. The CDR3 DNA reads TGTGCCAGCAGCCCGCCAGGCAGAGCTAACTATGGCTACACCTTC. The chain employs TRBV11-2 and TRBJ1-2, with D unresolved. Germline V CDR1 and CDR2: SGHAT, FQNNGV. This CDR3 has 15 residues. The V end was cut by 5 bases, the J end by 0 bases, with 13 bases between.

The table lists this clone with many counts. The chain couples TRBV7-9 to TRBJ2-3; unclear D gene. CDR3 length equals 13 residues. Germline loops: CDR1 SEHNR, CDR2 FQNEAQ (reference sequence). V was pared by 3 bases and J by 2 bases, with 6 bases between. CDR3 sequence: CASSFHSTDTQYF. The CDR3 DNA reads TGTGCCAGCAGCTTCCATTCCACAGATACGCAGTATTTT.

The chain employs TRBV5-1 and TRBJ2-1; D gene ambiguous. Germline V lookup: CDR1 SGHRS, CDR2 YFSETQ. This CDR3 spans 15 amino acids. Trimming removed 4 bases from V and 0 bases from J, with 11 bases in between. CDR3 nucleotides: TGCGCCAGCAGCATGAGTACGAGCTCCTACAATGAGCAGTTCTTC. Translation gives CASSMSTSSYNEQFF.

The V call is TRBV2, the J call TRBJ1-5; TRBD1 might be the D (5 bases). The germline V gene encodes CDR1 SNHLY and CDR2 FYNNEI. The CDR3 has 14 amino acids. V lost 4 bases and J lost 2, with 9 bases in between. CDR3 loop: CASSGGTRNQPQHF. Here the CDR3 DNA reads TGTGCCAGCAGTGGAGGGACCCGCAATCAGCCCCAGCATTTT.

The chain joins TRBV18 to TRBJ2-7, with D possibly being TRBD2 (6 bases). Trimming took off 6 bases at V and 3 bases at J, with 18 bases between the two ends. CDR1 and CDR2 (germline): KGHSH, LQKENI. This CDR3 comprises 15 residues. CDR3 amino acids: CASSPMGNGGYEQYF. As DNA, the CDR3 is TGTGCCAGCTCCCCCATGGGTAACGGGGGCTACGAGCAGTACTTC.

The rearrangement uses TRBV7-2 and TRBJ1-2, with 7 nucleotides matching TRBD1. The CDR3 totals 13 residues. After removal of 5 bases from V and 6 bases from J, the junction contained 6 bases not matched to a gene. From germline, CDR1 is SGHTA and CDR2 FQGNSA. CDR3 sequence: CASSKSGTDGYTF. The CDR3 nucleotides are TGTGCCAGCAGCAAATCCGGGACAGATGGCTACACCTTC.

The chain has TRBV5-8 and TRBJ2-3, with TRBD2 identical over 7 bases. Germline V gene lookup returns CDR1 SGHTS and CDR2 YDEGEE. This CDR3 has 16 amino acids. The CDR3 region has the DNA TGTGCTAGCCCGCGGAGTCAGCGGGATCGTGGAGATACGCAGTATTTT. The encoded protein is CASPRSQRDRGDTQYF.

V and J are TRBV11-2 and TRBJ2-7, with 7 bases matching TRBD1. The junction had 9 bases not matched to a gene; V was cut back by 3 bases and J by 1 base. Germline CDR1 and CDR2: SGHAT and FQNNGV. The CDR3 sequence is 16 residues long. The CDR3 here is CASSLAAGGLSYEQYF. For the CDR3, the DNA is TGTGCCAGCAGCTTGGCGGCAGGGGGATTATCCTACGAGCAGTACTTC. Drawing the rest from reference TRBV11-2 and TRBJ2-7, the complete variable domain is EAGVAQSPRYKIIEKRQSVAFWCNPISGHATLYWYQQILGQGPKLLIQFQNNGVVDDSQLPKDRFSAERLKGVDSTLKIQPAKLEDSAVYLCASSLAAGGLSYEQYFGPGTRLTVT.

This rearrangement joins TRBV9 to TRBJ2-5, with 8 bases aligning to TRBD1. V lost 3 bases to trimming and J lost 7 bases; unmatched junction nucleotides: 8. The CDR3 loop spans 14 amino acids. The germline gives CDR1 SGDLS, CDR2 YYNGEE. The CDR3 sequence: CASSADRGLGTQYF. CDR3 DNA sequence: TGTGCCAGCAGCGCCGACAGGGGATTAGGGACCCAGTACTTC.

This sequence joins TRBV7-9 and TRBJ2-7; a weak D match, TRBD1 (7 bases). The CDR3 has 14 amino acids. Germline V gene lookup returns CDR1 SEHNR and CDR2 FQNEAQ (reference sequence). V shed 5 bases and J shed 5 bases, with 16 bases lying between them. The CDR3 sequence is CASSQGGVRDEQYF. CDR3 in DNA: TGTGCCAGCAGCCAGGGGGGAGTTCGGGACGAGCAGTACTTC.

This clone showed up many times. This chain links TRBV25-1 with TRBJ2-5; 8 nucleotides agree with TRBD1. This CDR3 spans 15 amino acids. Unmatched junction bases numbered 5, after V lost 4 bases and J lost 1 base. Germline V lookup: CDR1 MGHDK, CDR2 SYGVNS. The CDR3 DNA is TGTGCCAGCAGTGTACCGGGACAGGTCCAAGAGACCCAGTACTTC. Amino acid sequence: CASSVPGQVQETQYF.

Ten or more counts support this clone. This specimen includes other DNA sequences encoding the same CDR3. CDR3 sequence: CASSLGDRDNYGYTF. In DNA, the CDR3 is TGCGCCAGCAGCTTGGGGGACAGGGATAACTATGGCTACACCTTC. The rearrangement joins TRBV5-1 to TRBJ1-2; 9 bases match TRBD1. V lost 0 bases, J lost 1 base, and 1 base stayed unmatched. This CDR3 contains 15 residues. Germline V lookup: CDR1 SGHRS, CDR2 YFSETQ.

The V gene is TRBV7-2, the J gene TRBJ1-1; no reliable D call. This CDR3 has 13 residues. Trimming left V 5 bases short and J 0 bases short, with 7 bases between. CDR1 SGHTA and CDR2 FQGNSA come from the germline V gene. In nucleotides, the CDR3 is TGTGCCAGCAGCGCCAGACTGAACACTGAAGCTTTCTTT. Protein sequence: CASSARLNTEAFF.

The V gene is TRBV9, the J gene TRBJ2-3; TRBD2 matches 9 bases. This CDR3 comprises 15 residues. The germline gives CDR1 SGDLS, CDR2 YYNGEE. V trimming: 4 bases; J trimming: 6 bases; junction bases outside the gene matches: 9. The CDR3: CASSPGREGWDTQYF. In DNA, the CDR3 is TGTGCCAGCAGCCCAGGGCGGGAGGGCTGGGATACGCAGTATTTT.

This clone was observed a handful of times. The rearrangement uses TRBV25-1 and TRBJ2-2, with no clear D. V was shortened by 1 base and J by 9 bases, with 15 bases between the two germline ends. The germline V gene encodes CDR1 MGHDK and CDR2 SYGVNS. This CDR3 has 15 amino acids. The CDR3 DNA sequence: TGTGCCAGCAGTGAATCCAAGGGTACGAAGAGGGAGCTGTTTTTT. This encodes CASSESKGTKRELFF.

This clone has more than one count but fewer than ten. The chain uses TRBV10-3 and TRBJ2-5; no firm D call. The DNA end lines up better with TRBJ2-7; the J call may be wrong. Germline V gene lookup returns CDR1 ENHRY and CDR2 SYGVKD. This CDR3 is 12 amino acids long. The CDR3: CAISGPAHEQYF. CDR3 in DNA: TGTGCCATCAGTGGTCCCGCCCACGAGCAGTACTTC.

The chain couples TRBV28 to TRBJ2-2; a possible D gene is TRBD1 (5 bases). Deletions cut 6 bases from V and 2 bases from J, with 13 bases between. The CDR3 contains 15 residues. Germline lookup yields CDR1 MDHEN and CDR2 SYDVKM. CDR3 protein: CASRHIDSNTGELFF. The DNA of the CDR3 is TGTGCCAGCAGACACATCGACAGTAACACCGGGGAGCTGTTTTTT.

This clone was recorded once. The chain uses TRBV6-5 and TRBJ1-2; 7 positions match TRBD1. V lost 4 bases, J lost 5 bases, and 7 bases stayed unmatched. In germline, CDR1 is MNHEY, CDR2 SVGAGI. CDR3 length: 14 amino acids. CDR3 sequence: CASSSVTGRYGYTF. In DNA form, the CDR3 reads TGTGCCAGCAGTTCGGTGACAGGGCGATATGGCTACACCTTC.

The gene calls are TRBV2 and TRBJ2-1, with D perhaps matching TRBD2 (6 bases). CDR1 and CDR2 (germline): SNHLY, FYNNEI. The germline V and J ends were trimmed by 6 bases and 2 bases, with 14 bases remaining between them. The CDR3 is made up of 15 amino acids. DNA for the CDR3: TGTGCCAGCAGCTGGTTTAGCGGCACCTACAATGAGCAGTTCTTC. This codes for CASSWFSGTYNEQFF. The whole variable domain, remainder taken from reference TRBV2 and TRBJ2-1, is EPEVTQTPSHQVTQMGQEVILRCVPISNHLYFYWYRQILGQKVEFLVSFYNNEISEKSEIFDDQFSVERPDGSNFTLKIRSTKLEDSAMYFCASSWFSGTYNEQFFGPGTRLTVL.

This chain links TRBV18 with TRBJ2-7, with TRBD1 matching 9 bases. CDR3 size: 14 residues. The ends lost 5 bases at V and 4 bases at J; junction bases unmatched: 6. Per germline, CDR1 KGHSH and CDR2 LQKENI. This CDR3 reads CASSGQGYAYEQYF. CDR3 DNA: TGTGCCAGCTCAGGACAGGGGTACGCTTACGAGCAGTACTTC.

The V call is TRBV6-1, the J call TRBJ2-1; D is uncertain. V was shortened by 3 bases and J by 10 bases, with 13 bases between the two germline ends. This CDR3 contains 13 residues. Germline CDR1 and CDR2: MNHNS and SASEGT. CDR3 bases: TGTGCCAGCAGTGAGAGCCCCGGTGACGAGCAGTTCTTC. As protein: CASSESPGDEQFF.

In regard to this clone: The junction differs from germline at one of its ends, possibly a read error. This CDR3 is CASSMGQGIPIRIRVDF. The CDR3 DNA reads as TGTGCCAGTAGTATGGGGCAGGGCATTCCCATACGCATTAGGGTGGATTTT. The J gene is TRBJ2-3, the V gene TRBV19, with D possibly TRBD1 on 5 matching bases. The CDR3 is 17 amino acids. Germline CDR1 is LNHDA and CDR2 is SQIVND (reference sequence).

The CDR3 region has the DNA TGCGCCAGCAGCTCACTAACGACAGAAGGGGAGACCCAGTACTTC. Protein sequence: CASSSLTTEGETQYF. The genes are TRBV5-1 and TRBJ2-5, with D possibly being TRBD1 (5 bases). Trimming took 3 bases from V and 5 from J, leaving 17 bases between them. The germline CDR1 and CDR2 sequences are SGHRS and YFSETQ. CDR3 length: 15 residues.

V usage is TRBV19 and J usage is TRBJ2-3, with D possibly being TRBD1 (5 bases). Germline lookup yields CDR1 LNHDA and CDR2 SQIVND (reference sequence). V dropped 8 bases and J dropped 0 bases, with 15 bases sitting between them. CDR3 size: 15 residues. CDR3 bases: TGTGCCAGTGGCGTACAGGCCTCTAGCACAGATACGCAGTATTTT. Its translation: CASGVQASSTDTQYF. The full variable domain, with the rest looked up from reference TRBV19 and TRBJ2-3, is DGGITQSPKYLFRKEGQNVTLSCEQNLNHDAMYWYRQDPGQGLRLIYYSQIVNDFQKGDIAEGYSVSREKKESFPLTVTSAQKNPTAFYLCASGVQASSTDTQYFGPGTRLTVL.

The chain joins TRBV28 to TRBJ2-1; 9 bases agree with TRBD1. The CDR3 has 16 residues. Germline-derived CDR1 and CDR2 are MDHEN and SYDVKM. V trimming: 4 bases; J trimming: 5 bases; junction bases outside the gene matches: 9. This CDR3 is CASSSPGQGIDNEQFF. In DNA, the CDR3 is TGTGCCAGCAGTTCCCCCGGACAGGGGATAGACAATGAGCAGTTCTTC.

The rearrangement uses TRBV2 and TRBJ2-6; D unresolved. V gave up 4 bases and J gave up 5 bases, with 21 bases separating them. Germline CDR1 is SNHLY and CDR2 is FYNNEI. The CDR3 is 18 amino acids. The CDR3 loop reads CASSGPDPIQSRANVLTF. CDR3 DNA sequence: TGTGCCAGCAGTGGTCCGGATCCGATACAAAGTCGGGCCAACGTCCTGACTTTC.

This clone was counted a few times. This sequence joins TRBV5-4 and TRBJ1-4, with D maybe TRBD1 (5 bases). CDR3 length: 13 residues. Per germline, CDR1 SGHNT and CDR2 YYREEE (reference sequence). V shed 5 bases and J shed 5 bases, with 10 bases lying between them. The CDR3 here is CASSMGGNEKLFF. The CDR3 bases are TGTGCCAGCAGTATGGGGGGGAATGAAAAACTGTTTTTT. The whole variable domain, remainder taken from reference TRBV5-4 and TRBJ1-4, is ETGVTQSPTHLIKTRGQQVTLRCSSQSGHNTVSWYQQALGQGPQFIFQYYREEENGRGNFPPRFSGLQFPNYSSELNVNALELDDSALYLCASSMGGNEKLFFGSGTQLSVL.